Listed below are T cell receptor beta chains from one sample, sequenced in a study of blood T cell repertoires in COVID-19. Libraries were prepared by immunoSEQ multiplex PCR; TCRdb keeps only in-frame clonotypes and omits some of them. This table holds around 100,000 clones, approximately 90% found once. The sample was peripheral blood. Every receptor here comes from a man aged 45-65 years in a cohort sampled during active COVID-19. Each CDR3 is given with its conserved first and last residue. The D gene is left open where the match is weak. Only part of the rows carry a size: once, few, many, or a class if the clone is expanded.

clone size: -
CDR3 length: 13
J gene: TRBJ2-2
D gene: -
V gene: TRBV6-5
CDR3 DNA: TGTGCCAGCAGCTCCTGGAACACCGGGGAGCTGTTTTTT
CDR3 protein: CASSSWNTGELFF

clone size: -
CDR3 length: 17
J gene: TRBJ1-3
D gene: -
V gene: TRBV6-7
CDR3 DNA: TGTGCCAGCAGTTACTCAACGGCAGGAAAGACTGGAAACACCATATATTTT
CDR3 protein: CASSYSTAGKTGNTIYF

clone size: -
CDR3 length: 12
J gene: TRBJ1-1
D gene: -
V gene: TRBV28
CDR3 DNA: TGTGCCAGCAGCGCATCCAGGGTTGCCGCTTTCTTT
CDR3 protein: CASSASRVAAFF

clone size: -
CDR3 length: 16
J gene: TRBJ2-3
D gene: TRBD1
V gene: TRBV5-1
CDR3 DNA: TGCGCCAGCAGCTTCGACAGGGGGCGGTTCTCAGATACGCAGTATTTT
CDR3 protein: CASSFDRGRFSDTQYF

clone size: -
CDR3 length: 12
J gene: TRBJ1-6
D gene: -
V gene: TRBV6-2/TRBV6-3
CDR3 DNA: TGTGCCAGCAGTTACTCCGATTCACCCCTCCACTTT
CDR3 protein: CASSYSDSPLHF

clone size: -
CDR3 length: 12
J gene: TRBJ1-2
D gene: -
V gene: TRBV11-3
CDR3 DNA: TGTGCCAGCAGCCCGGGGGACTATGGCTACACCTTC
CDR3 protein: CASSPGDYGYTF

clone size: once
CDR3 length: 15
J gene: TRBJ2-1
D gene: TRBD1
V gene: TRBV5-1
CDR3 DNA: TGCGCCAGCAGCTTGGGCATTCAGGGGGCCGGTGAGCAGTTCTTC
CDR3 protein: CASSLGIQGAGEQFF

clone size: -
CDR3 length: 17
J gene: TRBJ1-6
D gene: -
V gene: TRBV28
CDR3 DNA: TGTGCCAGCGGGGGGACGGACGAAAGCTCCTATAATTCACCCCTCCACTTT
CDR3 protein: CASGGTDESSYNSPLHF

clone size: once
CDR3 length: 12
J gene: TRBJ1-3
D gene: -
V gene: TRBV10-1
CDR3 DNA: TGCGCCAGCAGTGAGTCCCGGGACACCATATATTTT
CDR3 protein: CASSESRDTIYF

clone size: few
CDR3 length: 11
J gene: TRBJ2-1
D gene: -
V gene: TRBV29-1
CDR3 DNA: TGCAGCGCCAAGCGTGGCGGGGAGCAGTTCTTC
CDR3 protein: CSAKRGGEQFF